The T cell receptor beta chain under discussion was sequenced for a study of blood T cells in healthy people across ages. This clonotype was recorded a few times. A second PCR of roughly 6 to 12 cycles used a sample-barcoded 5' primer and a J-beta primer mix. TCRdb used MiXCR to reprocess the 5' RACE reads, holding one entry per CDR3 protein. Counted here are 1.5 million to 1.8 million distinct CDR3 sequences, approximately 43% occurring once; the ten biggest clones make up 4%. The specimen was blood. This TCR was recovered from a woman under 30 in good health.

CDR3 bases: TGTGCCAGCAGCCCAGAAAGCCGTAGTCAAGAGACCCAGTACTTC. Translated: CASSPESRSQETQYF. The chain couples TRBV7-9 to TRBJ2-5; no firm D call. CDR3 length: 15 amino acids. Trimming cost V 5 bases and J 2 bases, with 15 bases left between them. Germline lookup yields CDR1 SEHNR and CDR2 FQNEAQ (reference sequence).